This T cell receptor beta chain was captured in a study of blood T cell repertoires in COVID-19. From germline, CDR1 is KGHSH and CDR2 LQKENI. V was shortened by 2 bases and J by 6 bases, with 11 bases between the two germline ends. The CDR3 is 14 residues long. Libraries were prepared by immunoSEQ multiplex PCR; TCRdb keeps only in-frame clonotypes and omits some of them. The table includes more than 85,000 clones, roughly 80% detected once. The chain carries TRBV18 and TRBJ2-4; possible D gene TRBD2, 6 bases. The sequence was collected from a human donor in a cohort sampled during active or convalescent COVID-19. Sequencing was performed on peripheral blood. As DNA, the CDR3 is TGTGCCAGCTCACCAGCCAGGGAGGTAAACATTCAGTACTTC. Translated, it gives CASSPAREVNIQYF.